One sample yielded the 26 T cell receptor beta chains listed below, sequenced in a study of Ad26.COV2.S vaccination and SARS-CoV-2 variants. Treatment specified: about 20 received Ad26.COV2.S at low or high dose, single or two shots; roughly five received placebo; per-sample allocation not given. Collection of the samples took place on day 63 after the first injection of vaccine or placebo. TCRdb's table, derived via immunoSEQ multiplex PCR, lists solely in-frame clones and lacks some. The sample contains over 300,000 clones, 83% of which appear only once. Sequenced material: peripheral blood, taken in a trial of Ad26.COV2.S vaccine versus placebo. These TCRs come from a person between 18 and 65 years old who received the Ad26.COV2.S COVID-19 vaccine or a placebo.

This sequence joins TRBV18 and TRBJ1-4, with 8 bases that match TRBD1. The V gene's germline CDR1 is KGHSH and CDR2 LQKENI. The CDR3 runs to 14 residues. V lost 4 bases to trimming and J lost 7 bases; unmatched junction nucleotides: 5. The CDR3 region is CASSLQGASEKLFF. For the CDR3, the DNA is TGTGCCAGCTCACTCCAGGGGGCGTCTGAAAAACTGTTTTTT.

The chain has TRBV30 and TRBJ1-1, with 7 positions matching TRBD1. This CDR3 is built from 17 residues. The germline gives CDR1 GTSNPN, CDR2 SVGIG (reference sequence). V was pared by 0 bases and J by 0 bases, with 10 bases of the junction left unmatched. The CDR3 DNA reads TGTGCCTGGAGTGTACTCCTTGACAGGGACATGAACACTGAAGCTTTCTTT. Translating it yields CAWSVLLDRDMNTEAFF.

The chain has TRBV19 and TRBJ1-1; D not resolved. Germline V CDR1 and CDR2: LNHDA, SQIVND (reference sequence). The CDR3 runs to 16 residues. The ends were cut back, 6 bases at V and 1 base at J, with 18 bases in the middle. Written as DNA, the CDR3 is TGTGCCAGTAGCCCCATTGGGCGAAGAGGGAACACTGAAGCTTTCTTT. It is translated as CASSPIGRRGNTEAFF.

The CDR3 DNA follows: TGTGCCAGTAGTTGGGCGGCAATGAACACCGGGGAGCTGTTTTTT. This gives the protein CASSWAAMNTGELFF. The genes are TRBV19 and TRBJ2-2; no firm D call. The ends were cut back, 5 bases at V and 1 base at J, with 11 bases in the middle. Germline V gene lookup returns CDR1 LNHDA and CDR2 SQIVND (reference sequence). There are 15 residues in the CDR3.

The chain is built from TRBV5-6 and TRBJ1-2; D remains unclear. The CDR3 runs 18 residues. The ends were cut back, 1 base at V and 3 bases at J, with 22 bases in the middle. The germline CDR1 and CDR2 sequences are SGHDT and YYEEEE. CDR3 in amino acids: CASSLISRRTTSDYGYTF. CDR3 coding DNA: TGTGCCAGCAGCTTGATAAGCAGGAGAACTACTTCTGACTATGGCTACACCTTC.

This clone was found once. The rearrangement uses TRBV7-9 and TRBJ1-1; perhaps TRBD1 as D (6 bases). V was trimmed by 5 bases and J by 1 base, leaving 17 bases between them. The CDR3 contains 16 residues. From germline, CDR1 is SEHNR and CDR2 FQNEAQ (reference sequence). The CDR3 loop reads CASSLAPTGPNTEAFF. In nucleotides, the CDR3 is TGTGCCAGCAGCCTTGCCCCGACAGGACCGAACACTGAAGCTTTCTTT.

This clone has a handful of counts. This chain's CDR3 is CASSLVQGRGVNTEAFF. The CDR3 region has the DNA TGCGCCAGCAGCTTGGTCCAGGGTAGGGGGGTTAACACTGAAGCTTTCTTT. The gene calls are TRBV5-1 and TRBJ1-1; D perhaps matches TRBD1 (6 bases). This CDR3 has 17 residues. CDR1 and CDR2 (germline): SGHRS, YFSETQ. The V end lost 0 bases, the J end lost 2 bases, and 17 bases lay between the germline ends.

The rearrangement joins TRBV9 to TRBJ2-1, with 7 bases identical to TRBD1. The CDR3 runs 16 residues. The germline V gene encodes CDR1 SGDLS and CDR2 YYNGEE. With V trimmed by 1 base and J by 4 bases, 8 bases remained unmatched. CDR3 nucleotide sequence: TGTGCCAGCAGCGTAAGGGGGCAGGGGCATTACAATGAGCAGTTCTTC. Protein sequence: CASSVRGQGHYNEQFF.

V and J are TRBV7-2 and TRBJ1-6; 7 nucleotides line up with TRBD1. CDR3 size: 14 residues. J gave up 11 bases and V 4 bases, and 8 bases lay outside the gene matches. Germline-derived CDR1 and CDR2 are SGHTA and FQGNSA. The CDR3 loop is CASSSSRGSTPLHF. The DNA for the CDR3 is TGTGCCAGCAGCTCGAGCAGGGGGTCGACACCCCTCCACTTT.

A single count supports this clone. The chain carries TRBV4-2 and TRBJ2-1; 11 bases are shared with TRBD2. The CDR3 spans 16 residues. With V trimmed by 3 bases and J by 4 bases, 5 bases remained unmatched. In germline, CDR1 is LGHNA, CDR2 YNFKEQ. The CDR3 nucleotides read TGTGCCAGCAGCCACGGGACTAGCGGACTATACAATGAGCAGTTCTTC. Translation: CASSHGTSGLYNEQFF.

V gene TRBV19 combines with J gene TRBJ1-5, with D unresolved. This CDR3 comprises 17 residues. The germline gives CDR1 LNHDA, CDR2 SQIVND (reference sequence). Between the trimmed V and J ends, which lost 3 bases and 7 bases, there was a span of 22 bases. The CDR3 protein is CASSIRTLDGIGQPQHF. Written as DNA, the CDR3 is TGTGCCAGTAGTATCCGAACCCTGGACGGAATTGGCCAGCCCCAGCATTTT.

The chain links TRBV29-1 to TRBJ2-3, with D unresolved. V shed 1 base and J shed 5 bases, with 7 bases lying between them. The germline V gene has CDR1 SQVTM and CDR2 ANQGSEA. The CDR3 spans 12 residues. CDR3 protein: CSVEARVDTQYF. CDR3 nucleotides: TGCAGCGTTGAAGCAAGAGTAGATACGCAGTATTTT.

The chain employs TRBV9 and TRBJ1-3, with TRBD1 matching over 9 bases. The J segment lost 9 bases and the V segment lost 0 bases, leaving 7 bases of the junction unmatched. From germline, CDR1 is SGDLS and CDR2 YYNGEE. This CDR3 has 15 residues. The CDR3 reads CASSVDDRGFGTIYF. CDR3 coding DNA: TGTGCCAGCAGCGTAGATGACAGGGGGTTTGGCACCATATATTTT.

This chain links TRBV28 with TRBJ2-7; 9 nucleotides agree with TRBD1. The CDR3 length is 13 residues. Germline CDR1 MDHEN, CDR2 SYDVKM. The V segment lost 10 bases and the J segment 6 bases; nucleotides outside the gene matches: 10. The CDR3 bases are TGTGCCACCCACCGGGACAGGGTTAGCGAGCAGTACTTC. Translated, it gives CATHRDRVSEQYF.

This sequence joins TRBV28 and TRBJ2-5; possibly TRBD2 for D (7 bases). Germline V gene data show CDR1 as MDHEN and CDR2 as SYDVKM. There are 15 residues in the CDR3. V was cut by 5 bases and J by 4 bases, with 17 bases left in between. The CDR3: CASSRGAVGSETQYF. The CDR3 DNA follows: TGTGCCAGCAGTCGGGGGGCTGTGGGGTCAGAGACCCAGTACTTC.

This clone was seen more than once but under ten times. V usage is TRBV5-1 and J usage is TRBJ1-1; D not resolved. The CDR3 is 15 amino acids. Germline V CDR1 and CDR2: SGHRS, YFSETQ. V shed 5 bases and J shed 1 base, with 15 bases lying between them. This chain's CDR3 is CASRVENMANTEAFF. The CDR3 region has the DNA TGCGCCAGCAGGGTCGAGAATATGGCGAACACTGAAGCTTTCTTT. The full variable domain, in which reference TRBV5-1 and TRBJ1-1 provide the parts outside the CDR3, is KAGVTQTPRYLIKTRGQQVTLSCSPISGHRSVSWYQQTPGQGLQFLFEYFSETQRNKGNFPGRFSGRQFSNSRSEMNVSTLELGDSALYLCASRVENMANTEAFFGQGTRLTVV.

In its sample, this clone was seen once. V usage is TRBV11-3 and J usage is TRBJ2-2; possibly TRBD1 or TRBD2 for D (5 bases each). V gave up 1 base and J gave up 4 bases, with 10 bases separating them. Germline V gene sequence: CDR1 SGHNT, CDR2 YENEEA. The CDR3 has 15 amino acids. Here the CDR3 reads CASSLVGGGTGELFF. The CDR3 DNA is TGTGCCAGCAGCTTAGTAGGTGGGGGCACCGGGGAGCTGTTTTTT.

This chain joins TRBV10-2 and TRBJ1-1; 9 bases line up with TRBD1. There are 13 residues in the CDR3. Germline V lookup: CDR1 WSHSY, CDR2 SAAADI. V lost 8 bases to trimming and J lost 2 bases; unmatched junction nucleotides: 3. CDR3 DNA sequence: TGCGCCAGCCGGGACAGGGCTAACACTGAAGCTTTCTTT. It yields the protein CASRDRANTEAFF.

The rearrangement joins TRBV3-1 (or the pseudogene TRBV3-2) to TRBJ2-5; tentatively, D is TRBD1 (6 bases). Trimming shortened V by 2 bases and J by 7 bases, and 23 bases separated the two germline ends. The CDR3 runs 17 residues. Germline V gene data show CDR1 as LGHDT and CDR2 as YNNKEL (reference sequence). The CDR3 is CASSQPGQGAPLGTQYF. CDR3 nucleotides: TGTGCCAGCAGCCAACCGGGACAAGGGGCGCCACTGGGGACCCAGTACTTC.

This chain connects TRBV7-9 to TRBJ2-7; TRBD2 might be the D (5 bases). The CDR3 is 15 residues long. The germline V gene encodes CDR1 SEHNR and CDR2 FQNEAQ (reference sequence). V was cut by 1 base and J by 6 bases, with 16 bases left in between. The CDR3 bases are TGTGCCAGCAGCTTAGGAGTGGACCCTCTAGCCGAGCAGTACTTC. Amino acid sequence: CASSLGVDPLAEQYF. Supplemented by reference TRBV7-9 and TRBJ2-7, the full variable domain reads DTGVSQNPRHKITKRGQNVTFRCDPISEHNRLYWYRQTLGQGPEFLTYFQNEAQLEKSRLLSDRFSAERPKGSFSTLEIQRTEQGDSAMYLCASSLGVDPLAEQYFGPGTRLTVT.

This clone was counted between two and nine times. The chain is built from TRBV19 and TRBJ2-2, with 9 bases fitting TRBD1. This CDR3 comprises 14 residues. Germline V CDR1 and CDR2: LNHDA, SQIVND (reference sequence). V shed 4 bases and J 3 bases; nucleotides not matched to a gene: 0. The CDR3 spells CASSRTGDTGELFF. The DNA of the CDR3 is TGTGCCAGTAGTAGGACAGGGGACACCGGGGAGCTGTTTTTT.

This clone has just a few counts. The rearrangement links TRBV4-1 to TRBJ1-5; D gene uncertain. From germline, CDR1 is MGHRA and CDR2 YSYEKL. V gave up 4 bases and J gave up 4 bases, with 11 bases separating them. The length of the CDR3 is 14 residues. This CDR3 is CASSRADPNQPQHF. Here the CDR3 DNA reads TGCGCCAGCAGCCGAGCGGATCCTAATCAGCCCCAGCATTTT.

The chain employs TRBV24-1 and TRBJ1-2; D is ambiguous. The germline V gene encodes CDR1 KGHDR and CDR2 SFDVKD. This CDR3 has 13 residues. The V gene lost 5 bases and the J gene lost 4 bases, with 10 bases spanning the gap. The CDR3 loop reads CATSGRESYGYTF. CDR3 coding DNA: TGTGCCACCAGTGGGCGGGAATCCTATGGCTACACCTTC.

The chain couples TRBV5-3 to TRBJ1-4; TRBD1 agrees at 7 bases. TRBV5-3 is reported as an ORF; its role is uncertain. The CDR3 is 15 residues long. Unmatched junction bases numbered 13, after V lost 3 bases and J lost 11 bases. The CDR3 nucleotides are TGTGCCAGAAGCTCCTACAGGGGTCCGGGCGGGAAACTGTTTTTT. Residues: CARSSYRGPGGKLFF.

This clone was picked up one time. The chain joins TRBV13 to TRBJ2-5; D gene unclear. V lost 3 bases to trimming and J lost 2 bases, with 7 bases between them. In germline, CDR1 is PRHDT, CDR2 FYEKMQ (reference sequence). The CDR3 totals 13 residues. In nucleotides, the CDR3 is TGTGCCAGCAGCTTGAGACAACAAGAGACCCAGTACTTC. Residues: CASSLRQQETQYF.

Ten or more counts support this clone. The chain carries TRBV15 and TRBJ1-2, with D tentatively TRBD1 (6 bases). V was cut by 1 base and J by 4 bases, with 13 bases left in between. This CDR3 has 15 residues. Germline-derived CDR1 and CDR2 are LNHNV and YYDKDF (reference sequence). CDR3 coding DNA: TGTGCCACCAGCAGAGGAGGAGGGGGTGGCTATGGCTACACCTTC. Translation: CATSRGGGGGYGYTF.